This entry describes one T cell receptor beta chain. The antigen is unknown. These data are taken from a study of neoadjuvant nivolumab and ipilimumab in lung cancer. Clones were read by immunoSEQ multiplex PCR, and TCRdb kept only the in-frame ones, dropping some. Here the sample spans roughly 39,000 clones, 85% to 90% being singletons. Study-level results: TCR clonality did not significantly correlate with pathologic tumor regression. From pretherapy to surgery, tumor richness and clonality rose with dual therapy. Resected tumors had greater TCR richness and clonality than uninvolved lung. TCR receptors were sequenced in few samples.

This CDR3 contains 9 residues. Germline V gene lookup returns CDR1 SEHNR and CDR2 FQNEAQ (reference sequence). The sample here was peripheral blood, taken before neoadjuvant nivolumab, alone or with ipilimumab. The gene calls are TRBV7-9 and TRBJ2-5; D is unresolved. The clonotype originates from an adult with non-small cell lung cancer. Here the CDR3 DNA reads TGTGGGGTAGGAGAGACCCAGTACTTC. Its translation is CGVGETQYF.